The present entry profiles one TCR beta chain with its context. Donors were grouped by their self-reported clinical history. Donors in Cohort 3 counted as recovered after two negative PCRs, clearance, or symptom resolution. This sample is drawn from a study of blood T cell repertoires in COVID-19. In the study overall: COVID-19 samples from acute and convalescent phases originated in the United States, Italy and Spain.

V shed 4 bases and J 12 bases; nucleotides not matched to a gene: 8. The CDR3 is 13 residues long. Germline V gene lookup returns CDR1 LNHDA and CDR2 SQIVND (reference sequence). Clones were read by immunoSEQ multiplex PCR, and TCRdb kept only the in-frame ones, dropping some. The table lists 150,000 or so clones, about 84% of them singletons. Material for sequencing was PBMCs or T cells enriched from blood (not recorded which). The chain has TRBV19 and TRBJ2-1; 8 bases map to TRBD2. This receptor was taken from a man aged 50-59 years who had recovered from COVID-19. In DNA, the CDR3 is TGTGCCAGTAGTAGGGCCGGTGCGGGGGGGCAGTTCTTC. This translates into CASSRAGAGGQFF.